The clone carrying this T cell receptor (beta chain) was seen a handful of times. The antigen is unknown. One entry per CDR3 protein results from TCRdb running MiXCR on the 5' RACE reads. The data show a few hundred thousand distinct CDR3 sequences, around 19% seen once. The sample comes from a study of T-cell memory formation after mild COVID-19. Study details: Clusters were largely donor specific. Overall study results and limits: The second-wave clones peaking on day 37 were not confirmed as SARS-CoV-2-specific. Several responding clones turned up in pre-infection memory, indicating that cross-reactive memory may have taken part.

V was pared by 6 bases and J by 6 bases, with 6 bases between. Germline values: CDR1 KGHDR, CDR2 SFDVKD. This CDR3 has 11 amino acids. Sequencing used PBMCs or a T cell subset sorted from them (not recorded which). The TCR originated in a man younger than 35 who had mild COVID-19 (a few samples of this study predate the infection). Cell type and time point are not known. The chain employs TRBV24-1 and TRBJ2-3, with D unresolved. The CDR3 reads CATSNADTQYF. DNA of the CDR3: TGTGCCACCAGTAATGCGGATACGCAGTATTTT.